Listed below are T cell receptor beta chains from one sample, sequenced in a study of CD8 T cells in Susac syndrome. TCRdb recomputed calls from the immunoSEQ multiplex PCR reads with MiXCR, one row per CDR3 protein. The sample includes about 140,000 distinct CDR3 sequences, 85% to 95% seen only once; the top ten take about 0.14%. The sample taken for sequencing was CD4+ T cells from PBMCs. All receptors come from a human donor with Susac syndrome. Each CDR3 is given with its conserved first and last residue. D genes are given only for firm matches. Rows give clone size only sometimes, using once, few, many, or a class for an expanded clone.

abundance,d_gene,j_gene,v_gene,len,CDR3nt,CDR3aa
.,TRBD1,TRBJ2-4,TRBV25-1,13,TGTGCCAGCAGTTCACGGACAGGGTACATTCAGTACTTC,CASSSRTGYIQYF
.,.,TRBJ2-5,TRBV20-1,13,TGCAGTGCTCACCGGGGGAACCAAGAGACCCAGTACTTC,CSAHRGNQETQYF
.,.,TRBJ2-4,TRBV4-1,17,TGCGCCAGCAGCCAACCGAGCGGTTTCGGGGCCAAAAACATTCAGTACTTC,CASSQPSGFGAKNIQYF
.,TRBD2,TRBJ2-3,TRBV30,14,TGTGCACAAAGGGTAGCGGGAAGCACAGATACGCAGTATTTT,CAQRVAGSTDTQYF
.,.,TRBJ2-2,TRBV12-5,16,TGTGCTAGTGGTTTGGTGACCAGCTCGAACACCGGGGAGCTGTTTTTT,CASGLVTSSNTGELFF
.,TRBD1,TRBJ1-1,TRBV29-1,12,TGCAGCGCCAACAGGGGGCCCTCGGAAGCTTTCTTT,CSANRGPSEAFF
.,.,TRBJ2-3,TRBV28,17,TGTGCCAGCAGTTTCCCGGGTCGCCGTCAGGGCACAGATACGCAGTATTTT,CASSFPGRRQGTDTQYF
.,TRBD2,TRBJ2-1,TRBV4-3,18,TGCGCCAGCAGCCAAGATATCATGGGGAGGGGAAGAGGGAATGAGCAGTTCTTC,CASSQDIMGRGRGNEQFF
.,.,TRBJ1-1,TRBV2,14,TGTGCCAGCAGTGTTGGTGGGGGGGTCACTGAAGCTTTCTTT,CASSVGGGVTEAFF
.,.,TRBJ2-7,TRBV12-5,11,TGTGCTAGTGGTTTGTTCCCAGCGCAGTACTTC,CASGLFPAQYF
.,.,TRBJ1-1,TRBV30,14,TGTGCCTGGCTAGGACTGAACAGGGCGGCTGAAGCTTTCTTT,CAWLGLNRAAEAFF
.,.,TRBJ1-5,TRBV30,15,TGTGCCTGGAGTGTGTTAAACAGTGTTGGGCAGCCCCAGCATTTT,CAWSVLNSVGQPQHF
once,.,TRBJ1-5,TRBV9,14,TGTGCCAGCAGCGTTAGCGGCGGGGATCAGCCCCAGCATTTT,CASSVSGGDQPQHF
.,.,TRBJ2-5,TRBV14,14,TGTGCCAGCAGCCCCCCGGGTCGGTTAGAGACCCAGTACTTC,CASSPPGRLETQYF
.,.,TRBJ2-1,TRBV9,13,TGTGCCAGCAGCGTACTGATTTCGAATGAGCAGTTCTTC,CASSVLISNEQFF
.,.,TRBJ1-2,TRBV7-2,14,TGTGCCAGCAGCTTAGGTCGGAAAAACTATGGCTACACCTTC,CASSLGRKNYGYTF
.,TRBD2,TRBJ2-1,TRBV20-1,15,TGCAGTGCTAGAGATATAGCGGGAGGGTACAATGAGCAGTTCTTC,CSARDIAGGYNEQFF
.,.,TRBJ1-5,TRBV20-1,13,TGCAGTGCTAGAGATTTTGCGGGAACAGGAAGGCATTTT,CSARDFAGTGRHF
once,.,TRBJ1-5,TRBV29-1,13,TGCAGCGTTGAAGGAGACGGTTTAGGGCCCCAGCATTTT,CSVEGDGLGPQHF
.,TRBD1,TRBJ1-1,TRBV19,11,TGTGCCAGGGACAGGGGCACGGAAGCTTTCTTT,CARDRGTEAFF
.,TRBD2,TRBJ2-7,TRBV20-1,13,TGCAGTGCTATGGCTAGCGGTCTCCCCGAGCAGTACTTC,CSAMASGLPEQYF
.,.,TRBJ2-3,TRBV24-1,12,TGTGCCACCAGTGACTACAGGGATACGCAGTATTTT,CATSDYRDTQYF
.,TRBD1,TRBJ1-2,TRBV29-1,14,TGCAGCGTTGACCCACAGGGGGCTGACTATGGCTACACCTTC,CSVDPQGADYGYTF
.,.,TRBJ2-1,TRBV20-1,10,TGCAGTGTAACGACTGATGAGCAGTTCTTC,CSVTTDEQFF
.,.,TRBJ1-3,TRBV3-1,14,TGTGCCAGCAGCCAACGGGGGGGAGGAAACACCATATATTTT,CASSQRGGGNTIYF
.,TRBD1,TRBJ1-1,TRBV30,13,TGTGCCTGGAGCAGCCAGGGGGGCACTGAAGCTTTCTTT,CAWSSQGGTEAFF
.,TRBD1,TRBJ1-4,TRBV7-9,14,TGTGCCAGCAGCTTGGGACAGGCGAATGAAAAACTGTTTTTT,CASSLGQANEKLFF
few,.,TRBJ2-4,TRBV4-1,15,TGCGCCAGCAGCGGGATATGGGGGTCCAAAAACATTCAGTACTTC,CASSGIWGSKNIQYF
.,.,TRBJ2-6,TRBV27,15,TGTGCCAGCAGACCACAGCGCTCTGGGGCCAACGTCCTGACTTTC,CASRPQRSGANVLTF
.,.,TRBJ2-7,TRBV18,14,TGTGCCAGCTCACCCCGTGAGGGTAGCTACGAGCAGTACTTC,CASSPREGSYEQYF
.,TRBD1,TRBJ1-2,TRBV29-1,14,TGCAGCGTTGAGTATGGACAGGGGGCGGCAGGCTACACCTTC,CSVEYGQGAAGYTF
.,TRBD2,TRBJ2-7,TRBV7-9,15,TGTGCCAGCAGCTTAGTTTCTGCGGGAGCCTACGAGCAGTACTTC,CASSLVSAGAYEQYF
.,TRBD2,TRBJ2-3,TRBV12-3/TRBV12-4,16,TGTGCCAGCAGTTTAGGTTCGGGGGGGCCCCCAGATACGCAGTATTTT,CASSLGSGGPPDTQYF
.,TRBD1,TRBJ1-5,TRBV19,13,TGTGCCAGTAGAGACAGGGGCAATCAGCCCCAGCATTTT,CASRDRGNQPQHF
.,.,TRBJ1-6,TRBV5-1,14,TGCGCCAGCAGCTCCACGGGGGAAGATTCACCCCTCCACTTT,CASSSTGEDSPLHF
.,TRBD1,TRBJ2-3,TRBV11-2,14,TGTGCCAGCAGCTTAGGAGGGGGCCGCGATACGCAGTATTTT,CASSLGGGRDTQYF
.,.,TRBJ1-2,TRBV30,12,TGTGCCTGGAGGGCAAACAACTATGGCTACACCTTC,CAWRANNYGYTF
.,.,TRBJ2-5,TRBV27,14,TGTGCCAGCAGCTACGACGGACTGCAAGAGACCCAGTACTTC,CASSYDGLQETQYF
.,.,TRBJ2-5,TRBV10-3,14,TGTGCCACTAGACCTGACAGTAACGGGGAGACCCAGTACTTC,CATRPDSNGETQYF
.,.,TRBJ1-1,TRBV29-1,13,TGCAGCGTTGAATACGGGGCAGACACTGAAGCTTTCTTT,CSVEYGADTEAFF
few,.,TRBJ1-5,TRBV7-8,14,TGTGCCAGCAGGCTAGGGGCGAGCAATCAGCCCCAGCATTTT,CASRLGASNQPQHF
.,.,TRBJ1-6,TRBV6-5,13,TGTGCCAGCAGTTACGCGGGCGACTTATCCCTCCACTTT,CASSYAGDLSLHF
.,TRBD1,TRBJ2-7,TRBV7-9,14,TGTGCCAGCAGTCAACAGGGGGCTATCTACGAGCAGTACTTC,CASSQQGAIYEQYF
once,.,TRBJ2-1,TRBV28,16,TGTGCCAGCAGTGATTCCGGGACTCACTTCTACAATGAGCAGTTCTTC,CASSDSGTHFYNEQFF
.,.,TRBJ1-2,TRBV4-1,15,TGCGCCAGCAGCCAAGAACTGGGAGCGAACTATGGCTACACCTTC,CASSQELGANYGYTF
once,.,TRBJ2-7,TRBV7-9,11,TGTGCCAGCAGCGGGGATCACGAGCAGTACTTC,CASSGDHEQYF
.,.,TRBJ1-5,TRBV29-1,13,TGCAGCGTTGGGTCAAATCAAAATCAGCCCCAGCATTTT,CSVGSNQNQPQHF
.,TRBD1,TRBJ2-7,TRBV28,15,TGTGCCAGCAGTTTACGTCGACAGGGATCCTACGAGCAGTACTTC,CASSLRRQGSYEQYF